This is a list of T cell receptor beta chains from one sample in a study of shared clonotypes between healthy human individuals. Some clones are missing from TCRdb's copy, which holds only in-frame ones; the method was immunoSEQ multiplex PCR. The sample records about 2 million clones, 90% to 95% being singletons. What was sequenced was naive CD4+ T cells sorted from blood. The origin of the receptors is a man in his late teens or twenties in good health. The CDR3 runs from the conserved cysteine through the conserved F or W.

cdr3_aa: CASSGLTERGEKLFF; v_call: TRBV6-1
cdr3_aa: CASSPQTGFGQPQHF; v_call: TRBV18
cdr3_aa: CASSSQGQVGEQYF; v_call: TRBV7-2
cdr3_aa: CASSYRPGGGDGYTF; v_call: TRBV6-6
cdr3_aa: CATSSYEQYF; v_call: TRBV6-1
cdr3_aa: CASSQHRGTDTQYF; v_call: TRBV6-5
cdr3_aa: CASSENRRGVSPLHF; v_call: TRBV2
cdr3_aa: CASSLGQHNSPLHF; v_call: TRBV7-2
cdr3_aa: CASRGTRNEKLFF; v_call: TRBV10-2
cdr3_aa: CASSQDGLAGVASTDTQYF; v_call: TRBV4-3
cdr3_aa: CAWTRDAAYEQYF; v_call: TRBV30
cdr3_aa: CASSRAPGGWGNQPQHF; v_call: TRBV2
cdr3_aa: CAGRDLTYEQYF; v_call: TRBV30
cdr3_aa: CASRLDMNTEAFF; v_call: TRBV2
cdr3_aa: CASSPGQGVNSPLHF; v_call: TRBV13